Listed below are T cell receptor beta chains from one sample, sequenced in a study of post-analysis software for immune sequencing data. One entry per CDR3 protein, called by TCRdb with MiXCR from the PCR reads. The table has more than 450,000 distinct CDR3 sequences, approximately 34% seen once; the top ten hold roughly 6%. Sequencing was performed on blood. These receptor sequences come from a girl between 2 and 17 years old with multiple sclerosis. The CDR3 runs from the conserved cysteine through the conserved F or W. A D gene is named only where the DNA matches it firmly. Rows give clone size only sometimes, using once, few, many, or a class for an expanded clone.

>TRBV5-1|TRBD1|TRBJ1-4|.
TGCGCCAGCAGCTTGGAAAGGGGGCTCGGGGCAACTAATGAAAAACTGTTTTTT
CASSLERGLGATNEKLFF
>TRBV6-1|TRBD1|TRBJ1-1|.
TGTGCCAGCAGCGTCCGGGACAGGTCATCCACTGAAGCTTTCTTT
CASSVRDRSSTEAFF
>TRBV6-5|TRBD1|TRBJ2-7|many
TGTGCCAGCGGAAAACCGGGACAGGGGGCGTGGGAGCAGTACTTC
CASGKPGQGAWEQYF
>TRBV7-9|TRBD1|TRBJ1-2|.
TGTGCCTGCAGCTTGGGACAGGGAGGCTATGGCTACACCTTC
CACSLGQGGYGYTF
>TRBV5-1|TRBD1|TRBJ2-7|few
TGCGCCAGCACCACCGGTATGGGCAGGGGGCTAACCTACGAGCAGTACTTC
CASTTGMGRGLTYEQYF
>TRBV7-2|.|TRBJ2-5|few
TGTGCCAGCAGCTTAGCGACCCTCCGGCAAGAGACCCAGTACTTC
CASSLATLRQETQYF
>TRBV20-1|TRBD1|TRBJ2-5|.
TGCAGTGTCCCGCGCTGGACAGGGGGTAGGGAGACCCAGTACTTC
CSVPRWTGGRETQYF
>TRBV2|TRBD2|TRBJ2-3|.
TGTGCCAGCAGAGGCGGACTAGCGGGGTATACGCAGTATTTT
CASRGGLAGYTQYF
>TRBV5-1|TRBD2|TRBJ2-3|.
TGCGCCAGCAGCTTGGCGGGGGGGCCCTCAGATACGCAGTATTTT
CASSLAGGPSDTQYF
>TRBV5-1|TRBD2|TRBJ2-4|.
TGCGCCAGCAGCTATGGACCCGGCGGGAGCAAAAACATTCAGTACTTC
CASSYGPGGSKNIQYF
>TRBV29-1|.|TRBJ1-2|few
TGCAGCGCACACCAGGGACTCTATGGCTACACCTTC
CSAHQGLYGYTF
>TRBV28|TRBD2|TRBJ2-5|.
TGTGCCAGCAGTTATCCAAGACTAGCGGGGGGGTGGGAGACCCAGTACTTC
CASSYPRLAGGWETQYF
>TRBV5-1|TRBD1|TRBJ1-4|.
TGCGCCAGCAGGATCGACCGACAGGGGAATGAAAAACTGTTTTTT
CASRIDRQGNEKLFF
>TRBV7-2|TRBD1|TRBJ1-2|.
TGTGCCAGCACCCCAGACAGGGAGATTGGCTATGGCTACACCTTC
CASTPDREIGYGYTF
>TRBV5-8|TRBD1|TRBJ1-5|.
TGTGCCAGCAGAAAGCCGGGACAGGGACAGCCCCAGCATTTT
CASRKPGQGQPQHF
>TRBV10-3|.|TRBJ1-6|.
TGTGCCATCAGTGAATGGGATTCACCCCTCCACTTT
CAISEWDSPLHF
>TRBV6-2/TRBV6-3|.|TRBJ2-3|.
TGTGCCAGCAGGTTTTTGGATACGCAGTATTTT
CASRFLDTQYF
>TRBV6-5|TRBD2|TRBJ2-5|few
TGTGCCAGCAGTCACGGGGCGACTAGCGGGGGCCAAGAGGCCCAGTACTTC
CASSHGATSGGQEAQYF
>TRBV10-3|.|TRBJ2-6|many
TGTGCCATCAGTGAGCTCTCTGGGGCCAACGTCCTGACTTTC
CAISELSGANVLTF
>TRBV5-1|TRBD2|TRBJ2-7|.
TGCGCCAGCAACCCAGTGAGCGGGGGGGTCTACGAGCAGTACTTC
CASNPVSGGVYEQYF
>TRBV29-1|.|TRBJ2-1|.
TGCAGCGTTGAATTGGCGTCCTACAATGAGCAGTTCTTC
CSVELASYNEQFF
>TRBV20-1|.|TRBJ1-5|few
TGCAGTGCTAGAAACCCCCTATCCGATAGCAATCAGCCCCAGCATTTT
CSARNPLSDSNQPQHF
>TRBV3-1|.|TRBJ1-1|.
TGTGCCGGCAGCCAAAAATGGGGGACTGAAGCTTTCTTT
CAGSQKWGTEAFF
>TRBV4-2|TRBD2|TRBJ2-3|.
TGTGCCAGCAGCCAAGTACTAGCGGGGGACGTTAGTGATACGCAGTATTTT
CASSQVLAGDVSDTQYF
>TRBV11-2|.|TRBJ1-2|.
TGTGCCAGCAGCCTTCACGGGGAGGGCACCTATGGCTACACCTTC
CASSLHGEGTYGYTF